One T cell receptor beta chain is described in this entry. This CDR3 comprises 13 residues. V lost 3 bases, J lost 6 bases, and 8 bases lay in between. Per the original data handling: Estimates of nucleated cell counts were drawn from the amplification of reference gene primers. The method was immunoSEQ multiplex PCR; TCRdb's version includes in-frame clones alone and lacks a portion of them. V and J calls and clone size are copied from that table; D and trimming were computed from the DNA. This sample has around 300,000 clones, with about 83% found just once. The sample originates from a study of blood T cell repertoires in COVID-19. Study-level information: The United States, Italy and Spain were the sources of the acute and convalescent COVID-19 samples. The analysed material was cDNA or gDNA that came from T cells, B-cell-depleted T cells, or PBMCs.

The TCR comes from a woman between 50 and 59 years old who had recovered from COVID-19. The V gene is TRBV12-3 or TRBV12-4, the J gene TRBJ2-2, with a weak D call TRBD1 (6 bases). The sequenced sample was peripheral blood. The CDR3 sequence: CASSLGAAGELFF. The CDR3 nucleotides read TGTGCCAGCAGTTTGGGGGCGGCCGGGGAGCTGTTTTTT.